This T cell receptor beta chain was identified in a study of cytomegalovirus exposure and HLA in healthy donors. Study as a whole: A data release that came early held roughly 85 million unique TCRs from HLA-typed donors. Genotyping of some 390 donors showed that 80% to 90% belonged to the Caucasian-associated ancestry cluster.

This CDR3 has 17 amino acids. The V end was cut by 8 bases, the J end by 0 bases, with 22 bases between. Germline values: CDR1 WNHNN, CDR2 SYGVQD (reference sequence). The sample holds a few counts of this clone. Its target is unknown. PCR used 60 Vbeta primers and 13 Jbeta primers. TCRdb's copy holds only in-frame clones and misses some; the assay was immunoSEQ multiplex PCR. The sample contains a few hundred thousand clones, over 75% of which appear only once. Points from the study as a whole: CMV antigen specificity of three CMV-associated chains was confirmed in vitro. About 87% or about 30% of the time was how often most TCR beta V segments were productive, according to an earlier analysis.

This clonotype originated in a girl aged 2 to 10 in good health and CMV-seronegative. The sample was PBMCs. The J gene is TRBJ1-1, the V gene TRBV10-1; the D gene is possibly TRBD1 (6 bases). The CDR3 DNA sequence: TGCGCCAGCTCCGCCGGGACATTCGTCTGCATGAACACTGAAGCTTTCTTT. This sequence encodes CASSAGTFVCMNTEAFF.